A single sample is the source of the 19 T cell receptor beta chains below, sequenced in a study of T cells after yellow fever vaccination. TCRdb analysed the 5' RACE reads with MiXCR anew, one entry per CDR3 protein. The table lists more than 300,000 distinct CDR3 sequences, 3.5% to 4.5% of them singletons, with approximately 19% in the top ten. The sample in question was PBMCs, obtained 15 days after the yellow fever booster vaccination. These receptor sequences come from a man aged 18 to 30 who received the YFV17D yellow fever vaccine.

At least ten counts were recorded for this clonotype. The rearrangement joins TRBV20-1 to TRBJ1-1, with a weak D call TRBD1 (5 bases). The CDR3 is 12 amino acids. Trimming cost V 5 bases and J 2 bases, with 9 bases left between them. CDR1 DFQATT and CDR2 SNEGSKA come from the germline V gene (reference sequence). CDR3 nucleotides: TGCAGTGCTTGGGACGGAAACACTGAAGCTTTCTTT. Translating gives CSAWDGNTEAFF.

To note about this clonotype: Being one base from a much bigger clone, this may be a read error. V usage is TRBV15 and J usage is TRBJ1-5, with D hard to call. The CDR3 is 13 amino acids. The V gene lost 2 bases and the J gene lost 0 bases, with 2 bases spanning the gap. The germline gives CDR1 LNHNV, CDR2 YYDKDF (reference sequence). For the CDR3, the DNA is TGTGCCACCAGCAGATATAGCAATCAGCCCCAGCATTTT. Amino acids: CATSRYSNQPQHF.

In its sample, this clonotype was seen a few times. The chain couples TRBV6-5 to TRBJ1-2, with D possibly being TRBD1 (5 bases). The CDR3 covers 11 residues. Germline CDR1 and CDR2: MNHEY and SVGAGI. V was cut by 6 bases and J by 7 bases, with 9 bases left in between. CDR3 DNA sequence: TGTGCCAGCAGGCAGGGAGGTGGCTACACCTTC. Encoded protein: CASRQGGGYTF.

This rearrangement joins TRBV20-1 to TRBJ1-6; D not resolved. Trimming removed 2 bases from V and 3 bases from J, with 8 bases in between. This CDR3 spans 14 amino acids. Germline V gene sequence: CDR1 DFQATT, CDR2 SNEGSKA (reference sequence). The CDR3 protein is CSARNRVYNSPLHF. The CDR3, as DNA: TGCAGTGCTAGAAATCGTGTCTATAATTCACCCCTCCACTTT.

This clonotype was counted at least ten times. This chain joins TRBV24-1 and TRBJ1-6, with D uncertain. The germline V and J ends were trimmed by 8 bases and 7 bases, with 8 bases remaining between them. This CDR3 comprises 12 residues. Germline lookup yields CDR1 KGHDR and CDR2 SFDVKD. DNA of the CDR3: TGTGCCACCACCTGGAGCAATTCACCCCTCCACTTT. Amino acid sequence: CATTWSNSPLHF.

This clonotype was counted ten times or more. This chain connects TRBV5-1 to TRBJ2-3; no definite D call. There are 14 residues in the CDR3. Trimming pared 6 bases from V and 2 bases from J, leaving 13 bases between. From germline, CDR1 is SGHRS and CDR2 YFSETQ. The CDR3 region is CASTLTPHTDTQYF. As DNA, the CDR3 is TGCGCCAGCACCCTGACCCCCCACACAGATACGCAGTATTTT.

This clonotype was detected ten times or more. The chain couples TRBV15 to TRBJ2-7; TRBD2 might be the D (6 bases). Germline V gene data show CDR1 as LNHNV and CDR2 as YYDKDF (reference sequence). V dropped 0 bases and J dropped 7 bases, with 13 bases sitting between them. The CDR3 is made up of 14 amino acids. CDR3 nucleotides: TGTGCCACCAGCAGAGATCCCCGGGGAGGTGAGCAGTACGTC. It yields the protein CATSRDPRGGEQYV.

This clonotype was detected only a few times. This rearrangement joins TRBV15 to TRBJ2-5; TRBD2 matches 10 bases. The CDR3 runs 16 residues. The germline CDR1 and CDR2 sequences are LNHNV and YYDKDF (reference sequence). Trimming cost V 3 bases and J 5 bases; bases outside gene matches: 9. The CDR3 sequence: CATSRDQRGGWETQYF. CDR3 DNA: TGTGCCACCAGCAGGGATCAGCGGGGGGGTTGGGAGACCCAGTACTTC.

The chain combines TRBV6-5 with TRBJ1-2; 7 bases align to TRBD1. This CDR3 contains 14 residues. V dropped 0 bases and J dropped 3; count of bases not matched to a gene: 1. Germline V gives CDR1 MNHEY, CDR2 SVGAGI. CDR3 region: CASSYSGQYYGYTF. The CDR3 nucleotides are TGTGCCAGCAGTTACTCGGGACAGTACTATGGCTACACCTTC.

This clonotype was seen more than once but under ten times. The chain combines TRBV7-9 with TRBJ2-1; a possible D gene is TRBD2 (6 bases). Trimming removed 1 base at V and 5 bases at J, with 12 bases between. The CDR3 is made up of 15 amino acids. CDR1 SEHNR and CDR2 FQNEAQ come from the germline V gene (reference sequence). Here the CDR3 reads CASSLVSSENNEQFF. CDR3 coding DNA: TGTGCCAGCAGCTTAGTCTCTAGCGAGAACAATGAGCAGTTCTTC.

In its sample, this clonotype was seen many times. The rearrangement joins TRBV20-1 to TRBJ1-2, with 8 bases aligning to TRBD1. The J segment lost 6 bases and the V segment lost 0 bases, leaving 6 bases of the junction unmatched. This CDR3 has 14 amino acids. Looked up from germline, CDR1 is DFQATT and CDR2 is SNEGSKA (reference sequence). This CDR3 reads CSARDGTGPNGYTF. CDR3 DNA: TGCAGTGCTAGAGATGGGACAGGACCCAATGGCTACACCTTC.

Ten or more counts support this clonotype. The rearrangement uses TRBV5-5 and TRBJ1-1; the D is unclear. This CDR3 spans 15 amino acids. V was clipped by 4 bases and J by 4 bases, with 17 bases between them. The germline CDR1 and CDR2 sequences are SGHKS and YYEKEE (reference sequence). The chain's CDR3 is CASSPGPPGGTEAFF. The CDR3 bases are TGTGCCAGCAGCCCTGGCCCTCCGGGTGGCACTGAAGCTTTCTTT. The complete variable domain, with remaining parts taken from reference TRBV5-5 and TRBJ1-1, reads DAGVTQSPTHLIKTRGQQVTLRCSPISGHKSVSWYQQVLGQGPQFIFQYYEKEERGRGNFPDRFSARQFPNYSSELNVNALLLGDSALYLCASSPGPPGGTEAFFGQGTRLTVV.

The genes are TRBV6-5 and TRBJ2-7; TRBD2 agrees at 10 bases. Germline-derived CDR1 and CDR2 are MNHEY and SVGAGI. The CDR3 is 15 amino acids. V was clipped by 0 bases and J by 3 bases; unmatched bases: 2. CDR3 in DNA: TGTGCCAGCAGTTACTCGGCTAGCGGGGGCTACGAGCAGTACTTC. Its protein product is CASSYSASGGYEQYF.

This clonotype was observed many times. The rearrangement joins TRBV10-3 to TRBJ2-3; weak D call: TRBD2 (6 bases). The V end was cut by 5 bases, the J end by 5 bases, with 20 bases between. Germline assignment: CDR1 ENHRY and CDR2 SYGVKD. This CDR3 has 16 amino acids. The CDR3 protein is CAISSDLGGRGDTQYF. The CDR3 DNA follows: TGTGCCATCAGTAGCGACTTGGGAGGACGGGGAGATACGCAGTATTTT.

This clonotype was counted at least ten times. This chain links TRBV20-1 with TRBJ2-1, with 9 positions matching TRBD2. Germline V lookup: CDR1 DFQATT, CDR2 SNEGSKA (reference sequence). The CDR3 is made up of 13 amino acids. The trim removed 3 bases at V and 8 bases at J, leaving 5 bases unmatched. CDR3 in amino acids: CSARRTSEDEQFF. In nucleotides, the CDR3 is TGCAGTGCTAGGCGGACTAGCGAGGATGAGCAGTTCTTC.

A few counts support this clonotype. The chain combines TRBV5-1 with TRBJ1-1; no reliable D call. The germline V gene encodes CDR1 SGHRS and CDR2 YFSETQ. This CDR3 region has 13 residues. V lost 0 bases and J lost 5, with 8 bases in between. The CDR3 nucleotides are TGCGCCAGCAGCTTGGAAATCGCAACTGAAGCTTTCTTT. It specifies CASSLEIATEAFF. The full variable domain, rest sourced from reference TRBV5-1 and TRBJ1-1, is KAGVTQTPRYLIKTRGQQVTLSCSPISGHRSVSWYQQTPGQGLQFLFEYFSETQRNKGNFPGRFSGRQFSNSRSEMNVSTLELGDSALYLCASSLEIATEAFFGQGTRLTVV.

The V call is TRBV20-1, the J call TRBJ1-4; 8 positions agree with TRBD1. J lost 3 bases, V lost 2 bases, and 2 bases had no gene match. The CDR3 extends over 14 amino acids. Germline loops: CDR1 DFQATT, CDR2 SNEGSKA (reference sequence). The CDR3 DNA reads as TGCAGTGCTAGACAGGGGGCTGCTAATGAAAAACTGTTTTTT. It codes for CSARQGAANEKLFF.

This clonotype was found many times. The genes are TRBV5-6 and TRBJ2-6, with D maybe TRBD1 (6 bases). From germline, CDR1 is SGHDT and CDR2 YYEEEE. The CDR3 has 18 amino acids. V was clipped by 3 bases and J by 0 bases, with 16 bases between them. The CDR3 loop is CASSSVLDSLSGANVLTF. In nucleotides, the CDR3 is TGTGCCAGCAGCTCAGTTCTGGACAGCCTCTCTGGGGCCAACGTCCTGACTTTC.

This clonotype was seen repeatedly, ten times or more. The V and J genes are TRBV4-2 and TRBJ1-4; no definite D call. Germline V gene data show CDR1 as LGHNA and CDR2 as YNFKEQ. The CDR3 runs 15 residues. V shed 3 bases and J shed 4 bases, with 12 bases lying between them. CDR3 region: CASSHMDRDNEKLFF. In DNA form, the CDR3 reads TGTGCCAGCAGCCATATGGACCGGGATAATGAAAAACTGTTTTTT.